This T cell receptor beta chain is drawn from a study of CD8 T cells in Susac syndrome. CDR1 and CDR2 from the germline V gene are SGHAT and FQNNGV. This CDR3 comprises 13 residues. Trimming pared 1 base from V and 6 bases from J, leaving 9 bases between. Worth noting for this clonotype: Antigen specificity is unknown.

Roughly 0.45 to 1 ug RNA was reverse transcribed with random hexamers. TCR beta CDR3 was amplified by immunoSEQ covering 54 Vbeta and 13 Jbeta. TCRdb called the immunoSEQ multiplex PCR reads again in MiXCR, with one record for every CDR3 protein. The sample comprises roughly 200,000 distinct CDR3 sequences, around 94% of which are singletons, and more than 0.08% rests with the top ten. Study-wide results and limits: The relatively small number of individuals in the TCR sequencing and HLA analysis was acknowledged by the study.

The chain combines TRBV11-2 with TRBJ1-1; D not certain. This TCR was recovered from a human donor with Susac syndrome. The material sequenced was CD4+ T cells from PBMCs. The CDR3 DNA reads as TGTGCCAGCAGCTTAGCCAGGCGGGCTGAAGCTTTCTTT. Translated: CASSLARRAEAFF.